The clone carrying this TCR beta chain was counted a few times. The antigen is not known. TCRdb itself ran the reads through MiXCR, one entry per CDR3 protein. The sample contains 40,000 to 55,000 distinct CDR3 sequences, around 18% of which appear only once. V lost 2 bases to trimming and J lost 4 bases, with 13 bases between them. The CDR3 has 15 amino acids. Germline CDR1 SGHTA, CDR2 FQGNSA. The data were taken from a study of T cell repertoires in cytomegalovirus infection. Study-wide results and caveats: CMV carriers having the relevant HLA were flagged by cumulative public TCR beta family frequency.

The material was CD8+ T cells from cultured PBMCs, obtained from culture after CMV antigen stimulation. The J gene is TRBJ2-3, the V gene TRBV7-2; no reliable D call. The source is a human donor in good health (CMV status not recorded). Some clones in this sample may be carry-over from other donors' samples. The CDR3 region is CASSLYKGFPDTQYF. CDR3 nucleotide sequence: TGTGCCAGCAGCTTATACAAGGGTTTCCCAGATACGCAGTATTTT.